The rows below give T cell receptor beta chains drawn from one sample of a study of blood T cell repertoires in COVID-19. Produced via immunoSEQ multiplex PCR; TCRdb's table is partial and in-frame only. The top ten clones hold approximately 2.4% of a sample with almost 400,000 clones, about 89% of them seen once. The sample taken for sequencing was peripheral blood. The source of these receptors is a woman aged 55-69 years with COVID-19, enrolled during active disease. Both conserved end residues are part of each CDR3. Each record gives: J gene, clone size, V gene, D gene, CDR3 DNA, CDR3 protein. The D gene is left open where the match is weak. Rows may omit the clone size; those that give it use once, few, many or a size class.

j_gene: TRBJ2-7
abundance: NA
v_gene: TRBV6-1
d_gene: NA
CDR3nt: TGTGCCAGCAGTGACAGGGCCTACGAGCAGTACTTC
CDR3aa: CASSDRAYEQYF

j_gene: TRBJ2-2
abundance: once
v_gene: TRBV5-6
d_gene: TRBD1
CDR3nt: TGTGCCAGCAGTCTTACAGGGGTATGGACCGGGGAGCTGTTTTTT
CDR3aa: CASSLTGVWTGELFF

j_gene: TRBJ2-2
abundance: NA
v_gene: TRBV11-2
d_gene: NA
CDR3nt: TGTGCCAGCAGCTTAGATAGAGTAGCAACCGGGGAGCTGTTTTTT
CDR3aa: CASSLDRVATGELFF

j_gene: TRBJ2-3
abundance: NA
v_gene: TRBV12-5
d_gene: TRBD1
CDR3nt: TGTGCTAGTGGTTCCGGGACAGACACAGATACGCAGTATTTT
CDR3aa: CASGSGTDTDTQYF

j_gene: TRBJ2-3
abundance: NA
v_gene: TRBV18
d_gene: TRBD1
CDR3nt: TGTGCCAGCTCATTACTTGGACAGGGGGCCTCGGATACGCAGTATTTT
CDR3aa: CASSLLGQGASDTQYF

j_gene: TRBJ1-2
abundance: NA
v_gene: TRBV12-3/TRBV12-4
d_gene: NA
CDR3nt: TGTGCCAGCAGTCAGGGTTGGGGCTATGGCTACACCTTC
CDR3aa: CASSQGWGYGYTF

j_gene: TRBJ2-7
abundance: NA
v_gene: TRBV6-5
d_gene: TRBD2
CDR3nt: TGTGCCAGCAGGCGCGGGGGAGGCGAGCAGTACTTC
CDR3aa: CASRRGGGEQYF

j_gene: TRBJ2-5
abundance: NA
v_gene: TRBV29-1
d_gene: TRBD2
CDR3nt: TGCAGCGTGAGGATCGGGACTAGCGGGGGGGACCAAGAGACCCAGTACTTC
CDR3aa: CSVRIGTSGGDQETQYF

j_gene: TRBJ2-2
abundance: NA
v_gene: TRBV24-1
d_gene: NA
CDR3nt: TGTGCCACCAGTGACCATCGGACACCGGCGAACACCGGGGAGCTGTTTTTT
CDR3aa: CATSDHRTPANTGELFF

j_gene: TRBJ2-6
abundance: few
v_gene: TRBV6-1
d_gene: NA
CDR3nt: TGTGCCAGCAGTGAACAGGGGTCTGGGGCCAACGTCCTGACTTTC
CDR3aa: CASSEQGSGANVLTF

j_gene: TRBJ2-5
abundance: NA
v_gene: TRBV19
d_gene: TRBD1
CDR3nt: TGTGCCAGTAGTATAGGTGGGACAGCACAAGAGACCCAGTACTTC
CDR3aa: CASSIGGTAQETQYF

j_gene: TRBJ1-2
abundance: NA
v_gene: TRBV29-1
d_gene: TRBD1
CDR3nt: TGCAGCGTTGTCGGACAGGTGGGCTATGGCTACACCTTC
CDR3aa: CSVVGQVGYGYTF

j_gene: TRBJ2-2
abundance: NA
v_gene: TRBV15
d_gene: NA
CDR3nt: TGTGCCACCAGCAGAGATCGGGGGATGACCGGGGAGCTGTTTTTT
CDR3aa: CATSRDRGMTGELFF

j_gene: TRBJ1-4
abundance: few
v_gene: TRBV19
d_gene: TRBD1
CDR3nt: TGTGCCAGTAGCCCTACCAGGGGGGCGACTAATGAAAAACTGTTTTTT
CDR3aa: CASSPTRGATNEKLFF

j_gene: TRBJ1-1
abundance: NA
v_gene: TRBV3-1/TRBV3-2
d_gene: TRBD1
CDR3nt: TGTGCCAGCAGCCAAGAGGTGGGCAGGGGGATGAACACTGAAGCTTTCTTT
CDR3aa: CASSQEVGRGMNTEAFF

j_gene: TRBJ2-7
abundance: NA
v_gene: TRBV5-1
d_gene: TRBD1
CDR3nt: TGCGCCAGCAGCTACCGGGACAGCGCCTACGAGCAGTACTTC
CDR3aa: CASSYRDSAYEQYF

j_gene: TRBJ2-1
abundance: NA
v_gene: TRBV5-4
d_gene: NA
CDR3nt: TGTGCCAGCAGCCCCCGGGAAAATGAGCAGTTCTTC
CDR3aa: CASSPRENEQFF

j_gene: TRBJ1-1
abundance: NA
v_gene: TRBV6-5
d_gene: NA
CDR3nt: TGTGCCAGCAGTTACTCGAGGGGGGGTCTTGGCACTGAAGCTTTCTTT
CDR3aa: CASSYSRGGLGTEAFF

j_gene: TRBJ1-6
abundance: NA
v_gene: TRBV5-1
d_gene: TRBD1
CDR3nt: TGCGCCAGCACCGACGGTGGGACAGCTAATTCACCCCTCCACTTT
CDR3aa: CASTDGGTANSPLHF

j_gene: TRBJ1-2
abundance: NA
v_gene: TRBV5-1
d_gene: TRBD1
CDR3nt: TGCGCCAGCAGTACGGGACAGGGCAATGGCTACACCTTC
CDR3aa: CASSTGQGNGYTF

j_gene: TRBJ1-2
abundance: NA
v_gene: TRBV1
d_gene: NA
CDR3nt: TGCACCAGCAGCCAATCGACAGGGTACTATGGCTACACCTTC
CDR3aa: CTSSQSTGYYGYTF

j_gene: TRBJ2-4
abundance: NA
v_gene: TRBV3-1/TRBV3-2
d_gene: NA
CDR3nt: TGTGCCAGCAGCCTCCGGGGATCCAAAAACATTCAGTACTTC
CDR3aa: CASSLRGSKNIQYF

j_gene: TRBJ2-5
abundance: NA
v_gene: TRBV11-3
d_gene: TRBD1
CDR3nt: TGTGCCAGCAGCTTCCGGACAGGGGGCACAGAGACCCAGTACTTC
CDR3aa: CASSFRTGGTETQYF

j_gene: TRBJ1-3
abundance: NA
v_gene: TRBV9
d_gene: NA
CDR3nt: TGTGCCAGCAGCGGACAGCCGGCTGGAAACACCATATATTTT
CDR3aa: CASSGQPAGNTIYF

j_gene: TRBJ1-1
abundance: NA
v_gene: TRBV2
d_gene: TRBD1
CDR3nt: TGTGCCAGCACTCTCCTACGACAGGGGGCTGAAGCTTTCTTT
CDR3aa: CASTLLRQGAEAFF

j_gene: TRBJ1-5
abundance: once
v_gene: TRBV25-1
d_gene: NA
CDR3nt: TGTGCCAGCAGTGAAGGAGGTAGGGTCGGCAGCAATCAGCCCCAGCATTTT
CDR3aa: CASSEGGRVGSNQPQHF

j_gene: TRBJ1-5
abundance: NA
v_gene: TRBV2
d_gene: NA
CDR3nt: TGTGCCAGCAGTGACTCGGTGGTGGCGGAGAGCAATCAGCCCCAGCATTTT
CDR3aa: CASSDSVVAESNQPQHF

j_gene: TRBJ1-1
abundance: once
v_gene: TRBV6-5
d_gene: NA
CDR3nt: TGTGCCAGCAGAAACGGGATTTACGAAGCTTTCTTT
CDR3aa: CASRNGIYEAFF

j_gene: TRBJ2-7
abundance: once
v_gene: TRBV6-2/TRBV6-3
d_gene: TRBD2
CDR3nt: TGTGCCAGCAGCGTACTAGCGGGGGGCATTAGGCCCTACGAGCAGTACTTC
CDR3aa: CASSVLAGGIRPYEQYF

j_gene: TRBJ1-1
abundance: NA
v_gene: TRBV2
d_gene: TRBD1
CDR3nt: TGTGCCAGCAGTAGGACAGGGAGGAGTGGGACTGAAGCTTTCTTT
CDR3aa: CASSRTGRSGTEAFF

j_gene: TRBJ1-2
abundance: NA
v_gene: TRBV5-1
d_gene: TRBD1
CDR3nt: TGCGCCAGCAGCTTGGGTCCAGGGGGCGCGAATGGCTACACCTTC
CDR3aa: CASSLGPGGANGYTF

j_gene: TRBJ1-5
abundance: NA
v_gene: TRBV7-6
d_gene: TRBD1
CDR3nt: TGTGCCAGCAGCTCCGGGACAGGGGGAAATCAGCCCCAGCATTTT
CDR3aa: CASSSGTGGNQPQHF

j_gene: TRBJ2-7
abundance: NA
v_gene: TRBV11-2
d_gene: TRBD1
CDR3nt: TGTGCCAGCAGCGAAGGGACAGGGGCCTACGAGCAGTACTTC
CDR3aa: CASSEGTGAYEQYF

j_gene: TRBJ2-1
abundance: NA
v_gene: TRBV5-1
d_gene: TRBD2
CDR3nt: TGCGCCAGCAGCTTGGGTGTGACTAGCTCTCTCAATGAGCAGTTCTTC
CDR3aa: CASSLGVTSSLNEQFF

j_gene: TRBJ1-1
abundance: NA
v_gene: TRBV9
d_gene: NA
CDR3nt: TGTGCCAGCAGCGCAGGGTCTTCTTCCGAAGCTTTCTTT
CDR3aa: CASSAGSSSEAFF

j_gene: TRBJ2-1
abundance: once
v_gene: TRBV18
d_gene: NA
CDR3nt: TGTGCCAGCTCACTGTGGTCGGGGGTTCGGTACAATGAGCAGTTCTTC
CDR3aa: CASSLWSGVRYNEQFF

j_gene: TRBJ1-2
abundance: NA
v_gene: TRBV29-1
d_gene: NA
CDR3nt: TGCAGCGTTGAAGTACGGACAGAGAACTATGGCTACACCTTC
CDR3aa: CSVEVRTENYGYTF

j_gene: TRBJ1-1
abundance: NA
v_gene: TRBV29-1
d_gene: NA
CDR3nt: TGCAGCGTCTTCGACAGGCGGAACACTGAAGCTTTCTTT
CDR3aa: CSVFDRRNTEAFF

j_gene: TRBJ1-1
abundance: NA
v_gene: TRBV5-1
d_gene: TRBD1
CDR3nt: TGCGCCAGCAGCTCAGGACAGGGGACTAACACTGAAGCTTTCTTT
CDR3aa: CASSSGQGTNTEAFF

j_gene: TRBJ1-6
abundance: once
v_gene: TRBV30
d_gene: TRBD1
CDR3nt: TGTGCCTGGAGTGTTGGCAGGGGGAATTCACCCCTCCACTTT
CDR3aa: CAWSVGRGNSPLHF

j_gene: TRBJ1-2
abundance: NA
v_gene: TRBV14
d_gene: NA
CDR3nt: TGTGCCAGCAGCCAATCGTTGGTAACAGGGCAAGGCTACACCTTC
CDR3aa: CASSQSLVTGQGYTF

j_gene: TRBJ2-1
abundance: once
v_gene: TRBV9
d_gene: TRBD2
CDR3nt: TGTGCCAGCAACGGCCAAACTAGCGGGCCCAATGAGCAGTTCTTC
CDR3aa: CASNGQTSGPNEQFF

j_gene: TRBJ2-1
abundance: NA
v_gene: TRBV3-1/TRBV3-2
d_gene: NA
CDR3nt: TGTGCCAGCAGCCAAGTACAGGCGCGGAAGTTCTTC
CDR3aa: CASSQVQARKFF

j_gene: TRBJ2-1
abundance: NA
v_gene: TRBV19
d_gene: NA
CDR3nt: TGTGCCAGGCCTACGCGACAGCCCTACAATGAGCAGTTCTTC
CDR3aa: CARPTRQPYNEQFF

j_gene: TRBJ1-4
abundance: NA
v_gene: TRBV11-2
d_gene: NA
CDR3nt: TGTGCCAGCAGCCTATCACTGGCTAATGAAAAACTGTTTTTT
CDR3aa: CASSLSLANEKLFF

j_gene: TRBJ1-5
abundance: NA
v_gene: TRBV27
d_gene: NA
CDR3nt: TGTGCCAGCAGTCCTAGAAATCAGCCCCAGCATTTT
CDR3aa: CASSPRNQPQHF

j_gene: TRBJ1-1
abundance: NA
v_gene: TRBV28
d_gene: NA
CDR3nt: TGTGCCAGCAGGACCTCAGGGAATTTGCGCACTGAAGCTTTCTTT
CDR3aa: CASRTSGNLRTEAFF

j_gene: TRBJ1-1
abundance: NA
v_gene: TRBV2
d_gene: NA
CDR3nt: TGTGCCAGCAGCCGTACAGAGAACACTGAAGCTTTCTTT
CDR3aa: CASSRTENTEAFF

j_gene: TRBJ1-1
abundance: NA
v_gene: TRBV12-3/TRBV12-4
d_gene: NA
CDR3nt: TGTGCCAGCAGTTTAGAATGGCCTGAAGCTTTCTTT
CDR3aa: CASSLEWPEAFF

j_gene: TRBJ1-2
abundance: once
v_gene: TRBV7-2
d_gene: TRBD1
CDR3nt: TGTGCCAGCAGCCCGTGGACAGGGGGAACTAACTATGGCTACACCTTC
CDR3aa: CASSPWTGGTNYGYTF

j_gene: TRBJ2-2
abundance: NA
v_gene: TRBV9
d_gene: NA
CDR3nt: TGTGCCAGCAGCGTAGGACAGGCCACCGGGGAGCTGTTTTTT
CDR3aa: CASSVGQATGELFF

j_gene: TRBJ1-1
abundance: NA
v_gene: TRBV18
d_gene: TRBD1
CDR3nt: TGTGCCAGCTCACCGGGACAGGGGTGGACTGAAGCTTTCTTT
CDR3aa: CASSPGQGWTEAFF

j_gene: TRBJ1-2
abundance: many
v_gene: TRBV5-1
d_gene: TRBD1
CDR3nt: TGCGCCAGCAGCTCGGGGACAGGGCTTAATGGCTACACCTTC
CDR3aa: CASSSGTGLNGYTF

j_gene: TRBJ2-7
abundance: NA
v_gene: TRBV11-1
d_gene: NA
CDR3nt: TGTGCCACCGCTCTGGAGGAGGGAAGTCCCTACGAGCAGTACTTC
CDR3aa: CATALEEGSPYEQYF